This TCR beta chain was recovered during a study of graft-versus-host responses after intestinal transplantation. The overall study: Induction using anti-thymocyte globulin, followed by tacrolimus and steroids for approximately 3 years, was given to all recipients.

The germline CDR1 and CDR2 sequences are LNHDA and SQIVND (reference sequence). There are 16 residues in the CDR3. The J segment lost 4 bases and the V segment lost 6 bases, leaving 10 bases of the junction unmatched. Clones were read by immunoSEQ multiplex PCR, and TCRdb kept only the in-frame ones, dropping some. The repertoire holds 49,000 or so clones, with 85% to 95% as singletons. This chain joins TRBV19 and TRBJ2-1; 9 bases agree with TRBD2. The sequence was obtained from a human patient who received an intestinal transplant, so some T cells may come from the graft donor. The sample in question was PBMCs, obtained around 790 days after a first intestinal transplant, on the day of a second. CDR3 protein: CASRSALAGSYNEQFF. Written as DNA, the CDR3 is TGTGCCAGTAGATCGGCGCTAGCGGGATCTTACAATGAGCAGTTCTTC.